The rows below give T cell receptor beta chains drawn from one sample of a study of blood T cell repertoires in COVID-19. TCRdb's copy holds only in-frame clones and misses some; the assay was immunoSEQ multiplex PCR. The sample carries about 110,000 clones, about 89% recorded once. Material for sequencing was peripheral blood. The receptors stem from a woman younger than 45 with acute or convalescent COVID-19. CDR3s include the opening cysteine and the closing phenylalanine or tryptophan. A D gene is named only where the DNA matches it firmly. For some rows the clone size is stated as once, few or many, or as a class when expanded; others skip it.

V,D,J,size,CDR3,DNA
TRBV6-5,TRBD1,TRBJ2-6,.,CASSLQGLAGANVLTF,TGTGCCAGCAGTTTACAGGGGCTGGCTGGGGCCAACGTCCTGACTTTC
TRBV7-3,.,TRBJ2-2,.,CASSPLVQGGTGELFF,TGTGCCAGCAGCCCCTTGGTCCAGGGGGGCACCGGGGAGCTGTTTTTT
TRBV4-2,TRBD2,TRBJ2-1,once,CASSPSGSRTYNEQFF,TGTGCCAGCAGCCCAAGCGGGAGTCGTACCTACAATGAGCAGTTCTTC
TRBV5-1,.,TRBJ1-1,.,CASSLERGTTEAFF,TGCGCCAGCAGCTTGGAAAGGGGCACCACTGAAGCTTTCTTT
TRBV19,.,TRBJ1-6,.,CASSMREGNSPLHF,TGTGCCAGTAGTATGCGGGAAGGTAATTCACCCCTCCACTTT
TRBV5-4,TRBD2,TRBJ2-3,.,CASSLVSGITDTQYF,TGTGCCAGCAGCTTGGTTAGCGGGATCACAGATACGCAGTATTTT
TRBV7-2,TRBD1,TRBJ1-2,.,CASSLDRQGDPTF,TGTGCCAGCAGCTTAGATCGGCAGGGGGATCCCACCTTC
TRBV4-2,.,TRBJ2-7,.,CASSQDGDSREQYF,TGTGCCAGCAGCCAAGATGGGGACTCTCGGGAGCAGTACTTC
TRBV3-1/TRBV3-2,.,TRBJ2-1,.,CASRGGGTTSYNEQFF,TGTGCCAGCAGAGGGGGGGGAACCACTTCCTACAATGAGCAGTTCTTC
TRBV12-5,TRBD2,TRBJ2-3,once,CASGLVRIGRSGTDTQYF,TGTGCTAGTGGTTTGGTACGAATCGGGAGGAGTGGCACAGATACGCAGTATTTT
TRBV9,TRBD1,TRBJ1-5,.,CASSVSGTGLQPQHF,TGTGCCAGCAGCGTATCCGGGACAGGACTTCAGCCCCAGCATTTT
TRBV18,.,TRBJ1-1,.,CASSPPPGGDTEAFF,TGTGCCAGCTCACCACCCCCAGGAGGTGACACTGAAGCTTTCTTT
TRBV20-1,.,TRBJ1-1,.,CSVQGNTEAFF,TGCAGTGTACAGGGGAACACTGAAGCTTTCTTT
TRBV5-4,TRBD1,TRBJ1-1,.,CASSFPWTGENTEAFF,TGTGCCAGCAGCTTCCCCTGGACAGGCGAGAACACTGAAGCTTTCTTT
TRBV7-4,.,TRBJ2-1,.,CASSLMFYWTDNEQFF,TGTGCCAGCAGCTTAATGTTCTACTGGACAGACAATGAGCAGTTCTTC
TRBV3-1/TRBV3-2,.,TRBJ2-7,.,CASSHLSYEQYF,TGTGCCAGCAGCCACCTTTCCTACGAGCAGTACTTC
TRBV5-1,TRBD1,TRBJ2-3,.,CASSLGAGGKTDTQYF,TGCGCCAGCAGCTTGGGTGCAGGGGGCAAGACAGATACGCAGTATTTT
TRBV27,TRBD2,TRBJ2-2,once,CASSTLAGVTGELFF,TGTGCCAGCAGTACACTAGCGGGGGTCACCGGGGAGCTGTTTTTT
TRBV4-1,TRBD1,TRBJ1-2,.,CASSQESTGFYGYTF,TGCGCCAGCAGCCAAGAGTCGACAGGGTTCTATGGCTACACCTTC
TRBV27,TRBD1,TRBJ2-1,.,CASSLDRVYNEQFF,TGTGCCAGCAGTTTGGACAGGGTGTACAATGAGCAGTTCTTC
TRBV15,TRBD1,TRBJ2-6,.,CATRTTGAGANVLTF,TGTGCCACCCGCACGACAGGGGCCGGGGCCAACGTCCTGACTTTC
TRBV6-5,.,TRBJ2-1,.,CASSYRGYGEQFF,TGTGCCAGCAGTTACCGGGGTTACGGGGAGCAGTTCTTC
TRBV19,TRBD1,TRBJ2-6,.,CASSRDRVGVGSGANVLTF,TGTGCCAGTAGTAGGGACAGGGTCGGGGTCGGTAGTGGGGCCAACGTCCTGACTTTC
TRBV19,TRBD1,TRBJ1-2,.,CASTPHSGQGDYGYTF,TGTGCCAGTACCCCCCATTCCGGACAGGGTGACTATGGCTACACCTTC
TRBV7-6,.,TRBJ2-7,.,CASSLRRGQGGEQYF,TGTGCCAGCAGCTTACGGAGGGGCCAAGGTGGCGAGCAGTACTTC
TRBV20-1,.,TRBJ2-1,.,CSASNPFSSSYNEQFF,TGCAGTGCTAGTAATCCATTTTCTAGCTCCTACAATGAGCAGTTCTTC
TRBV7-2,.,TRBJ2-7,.,CASSLGSARANEQYF,TGTGCCAGCAGCTTAGGGTCGGCCAGGGCCAACGAGCAGTACTTC
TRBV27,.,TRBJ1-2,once,CASSPGYGYTF,TGTGCCAGCAGTCCCGGCTATGGCTACACCTTC
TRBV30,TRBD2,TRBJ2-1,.,CAWSFLRRESSVNEQFF,TGTGCCTGGAGTTTCTTACGGCGGGAGTCAAGTGTAAATGAGCAGTTCTTC
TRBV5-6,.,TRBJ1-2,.,CASSLGPGIYGYTF,TGTGCCAGCAGCTTGGGCCCGGGGATCTATGGCTACACCTTC
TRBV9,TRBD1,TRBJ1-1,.,CASSEGQANTEAFF,TGTGCCAGCAGCGAGGGACAGGCGAACACTGAAGCTTTCTTT
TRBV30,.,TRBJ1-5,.,CAWSPGLGSNQPQHF,TGTGCCTGGAGTCCCGGACTGGGAAGCAATCAGCCCCAGCATTTT
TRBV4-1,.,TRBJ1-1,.,CASSQEPGAVTEAFF,TGCGCCAGCAGCCAAGAGCCGGGTGCGGTGACTGAAGCTTTCTTT
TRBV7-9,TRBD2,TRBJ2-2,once,CASSQTSGRRTGELFF,TGTGCCAGCAGCCAGACTAGCGGGAGAAGAACCGGGGAGCTGTTTTTT
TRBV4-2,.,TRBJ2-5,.,CASSPTRLETQYF,TGTGCCAGCAGCCCTACTAGGTTGGAGACCCAGTACTTC